This T cell receptor beta chain originates from a study of shared clonotypes between healthy human individuals. The naive CD8 fraction comprised CD45RO-negative cells positively selected for CCR7 and excluded terminally differentiated effector memory CD45RA+ cells. Overall study results and limits: Rarefaction revealed incomplete sorted-subset sequencing despite large depth. Across a few donors, naive CD4 shared around 5.4%, naive CD8 3.5% to 4%, memory CD4 more than 2%, memory CD8 roughly 0.37%.

Data came from immunoSEQ multiplex PCR; TCRdb stores just in-frame clones and leaves some out. The sample has roughly 2,000,000 clones, about 93% seen once; the top ten hold around 1.7%. The V and J ends lost 9 bases and 4 bases, in that order; junction bases with no gene match: 13. The CDR3 contains 16 residues. CDR1 is WSHSY and CDR2 is SAAADI in the germline V gene. As regards this clone: Antigen unknown.

Sequenced input: naive CD8+ T cells from PBMCs. The sequence was obtained from a man between 18 and 35 years old in good health. Some clones in this sample may be carry-over from other donors' samples. This chain uses TRBV10-2 with TRBJ2-7; 12 bases fit TRBD2. In nucleotides, the CDR3 is TGCGCCAGGATAACCAGACTAGCGGGAGAGAAGTACGAGCAGTACTTC. This translates into CARITRLAGEKYEQYF.